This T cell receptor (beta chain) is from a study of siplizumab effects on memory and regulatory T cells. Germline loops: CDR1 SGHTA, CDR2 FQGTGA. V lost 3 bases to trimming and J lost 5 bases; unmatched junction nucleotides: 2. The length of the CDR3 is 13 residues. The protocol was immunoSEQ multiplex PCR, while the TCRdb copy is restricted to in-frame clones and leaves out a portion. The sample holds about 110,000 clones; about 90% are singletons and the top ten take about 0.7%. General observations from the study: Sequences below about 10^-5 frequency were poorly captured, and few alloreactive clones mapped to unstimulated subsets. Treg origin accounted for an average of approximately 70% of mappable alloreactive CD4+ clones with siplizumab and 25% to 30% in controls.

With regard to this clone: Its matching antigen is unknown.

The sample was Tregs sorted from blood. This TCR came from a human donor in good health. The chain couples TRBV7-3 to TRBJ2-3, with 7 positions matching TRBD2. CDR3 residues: CASSFASGDTQYF. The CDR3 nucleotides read TGTGCCAGCAGCTTTGCTAGCGGAGATACGCAGTATTTT.